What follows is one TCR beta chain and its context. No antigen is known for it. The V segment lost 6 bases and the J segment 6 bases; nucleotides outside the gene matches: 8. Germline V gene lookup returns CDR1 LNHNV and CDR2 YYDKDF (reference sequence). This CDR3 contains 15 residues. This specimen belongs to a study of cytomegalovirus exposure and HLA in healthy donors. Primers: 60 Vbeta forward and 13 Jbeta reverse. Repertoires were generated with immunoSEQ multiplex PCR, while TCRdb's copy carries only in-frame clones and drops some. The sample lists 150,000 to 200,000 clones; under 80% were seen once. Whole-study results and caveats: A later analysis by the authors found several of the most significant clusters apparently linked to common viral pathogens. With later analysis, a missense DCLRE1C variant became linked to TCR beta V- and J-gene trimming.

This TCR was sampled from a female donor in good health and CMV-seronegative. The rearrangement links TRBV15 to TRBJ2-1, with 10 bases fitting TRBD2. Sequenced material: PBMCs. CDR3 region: CATSPIAGGGNEQFF. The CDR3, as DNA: TGTGCCACCAGTCCTATAGCGGGGGGAGGCAATGAGCAGTTCTTC.